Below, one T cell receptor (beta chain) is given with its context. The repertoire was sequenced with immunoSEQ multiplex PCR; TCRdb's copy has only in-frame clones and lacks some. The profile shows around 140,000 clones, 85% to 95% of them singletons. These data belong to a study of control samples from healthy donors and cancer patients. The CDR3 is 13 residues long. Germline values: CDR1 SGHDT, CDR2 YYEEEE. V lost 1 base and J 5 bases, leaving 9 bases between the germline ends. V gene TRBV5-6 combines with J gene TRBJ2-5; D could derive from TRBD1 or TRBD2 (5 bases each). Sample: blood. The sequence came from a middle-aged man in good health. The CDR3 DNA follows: TGTGCCAGCAGCTTGATGGGGGTGGAGACCCAGTACTTC. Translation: CASSLMGVETQYF.